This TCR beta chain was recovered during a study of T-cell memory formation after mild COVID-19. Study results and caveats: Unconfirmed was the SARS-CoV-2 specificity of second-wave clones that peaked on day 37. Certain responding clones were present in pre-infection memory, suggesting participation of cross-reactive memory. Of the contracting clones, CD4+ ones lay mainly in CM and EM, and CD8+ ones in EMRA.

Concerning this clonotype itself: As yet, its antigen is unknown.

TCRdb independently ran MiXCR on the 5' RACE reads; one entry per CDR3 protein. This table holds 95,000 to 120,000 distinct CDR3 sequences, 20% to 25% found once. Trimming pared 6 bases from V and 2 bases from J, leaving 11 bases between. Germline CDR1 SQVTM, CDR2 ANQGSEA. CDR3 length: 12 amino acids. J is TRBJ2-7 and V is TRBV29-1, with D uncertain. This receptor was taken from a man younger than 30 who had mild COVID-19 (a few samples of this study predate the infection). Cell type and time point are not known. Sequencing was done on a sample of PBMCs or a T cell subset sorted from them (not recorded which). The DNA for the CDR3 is TGCAGCGTCGAGCTGGGTCCCTACGAGCAGTACTTC. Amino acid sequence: CSVELGPYEQYF.